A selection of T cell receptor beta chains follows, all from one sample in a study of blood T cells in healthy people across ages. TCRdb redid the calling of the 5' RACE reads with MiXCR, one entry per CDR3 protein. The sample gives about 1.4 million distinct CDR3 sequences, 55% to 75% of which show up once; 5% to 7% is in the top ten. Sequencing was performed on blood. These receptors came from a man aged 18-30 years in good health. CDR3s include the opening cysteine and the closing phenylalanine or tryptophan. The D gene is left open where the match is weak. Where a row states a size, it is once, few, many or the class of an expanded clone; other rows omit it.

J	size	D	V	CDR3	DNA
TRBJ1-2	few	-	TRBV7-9	CASSFRDLTTF	TGTGCCAGCAGCTTCCGGGACTTGACCACCTTC
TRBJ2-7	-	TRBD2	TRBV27	CASSFDGLASYNEQYF	TGTGCCAGCAGTTTTGACGGACTAGCGAGCTACAATGAGCAGTACTTC
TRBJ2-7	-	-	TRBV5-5	CASSIAGTPYEQYF	TGTGCCAGCAGCATAGCCGGGACACCTTACGAGCAGTACTTC
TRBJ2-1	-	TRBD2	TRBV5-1	CASSYPSGTATYNEQFF	TGCGCCAGCAGCTACCCTAGCGGGACGGCAACCTACAATGAGCAGTTCTTC
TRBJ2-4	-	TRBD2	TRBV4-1	CASSQAGGRVDIQYF	TGCGCCAGCAGCCAAGCGGGGGGGCGAGTTGACATTCAGTACTTC
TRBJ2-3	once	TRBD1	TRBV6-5	CASSSTGQDGTDTQYF	TGTGCCAGCAGTTCTACCGGACAGGACGGCACAGATACGCAGTATTTT
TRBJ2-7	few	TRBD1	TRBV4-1	CASSQGQMTYEQYF	TGCGCCAGCAGCCAGGGACAGATGACCTACGAGCAGTACTTC
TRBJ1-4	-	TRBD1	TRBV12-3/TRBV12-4	CASSLPEGQVNEKLFF	TGTGCCAGCAGTTTACCCGAGGGACAGGTTAATGAAAAACTGTTTTTT
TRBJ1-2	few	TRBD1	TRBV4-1	CASSLGQGATGYTF	TGCGCCAGCAGCTTAGGACAGGGGGCGACAGGCTACACCTTC
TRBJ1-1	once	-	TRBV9	CASSVSGRDTEAFF	TGTGCCAGCAGCGTCTCCGGGCGCGACACTGAAGCTTTCTTT
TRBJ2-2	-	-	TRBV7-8	CASSMQGGELFF	TGTGCCAGCAGCATGCAGGGCGGGGAGCTGTTTTTT
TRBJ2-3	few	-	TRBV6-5	CASSSSGPDTQYF	TGTGCCAGCAGTTCCAGCGGCCCGGATACGCAGTATTTT
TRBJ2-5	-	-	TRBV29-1	CSVEGTPGRPRETQYF	TGCAGCGTTGAAGGGACCCCCGGCAGGCCCAGGGAGACCCAGTACTTC
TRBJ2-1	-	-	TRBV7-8	CASSLRTEANNEQFF	TGTGCCAGCAGCTTACGGACAGAGGCGAACAATGAGCAGTTCTTC
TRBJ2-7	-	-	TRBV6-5	CASSIDPYEQYF	TGTGCCAGCAGTATCGACCCCTACGAGCAGTACTTC
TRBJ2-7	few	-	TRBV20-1	CSASIANYEQYF	TGCAGTGCTAGTATCGCGAATTACGAGCAGTACTTC
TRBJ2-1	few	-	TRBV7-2	CASSLEPTINEQFF	TGTGCCAGCAGCCTGGAGCCGACAATCAATGAGCAGTTCTTC
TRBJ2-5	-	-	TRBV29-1	CSVDFETQYF	TGCAGCGTTGATTTTGAGACCCAGTACTTC
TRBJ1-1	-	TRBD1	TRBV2	CATTGQARGEAFF	TGTGCCACCACGGGACAGGCCCGAGGTGAAGCTTTCTTT
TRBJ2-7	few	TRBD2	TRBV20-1	CSARESGRMIYEQYF	TGCAGTGCTAGAGAGAGCGGGAGGATGATCTACGAGCAGTACTTC
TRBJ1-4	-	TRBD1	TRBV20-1	CSARTGQVNEKLFF	TGCAGTGCTAGGACGGGACAGGTTAATGAAAAACTGTTTTTT
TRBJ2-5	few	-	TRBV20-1	CSARGGNEETQYF	TGCAGTGCTAGAGGGGGTAACGAAGAGACCCAGTACTTC
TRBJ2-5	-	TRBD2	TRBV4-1	CASSHRAGPPEEQYF	TGCGCCAGCAGCCACCGAGCGGGACCTCCCGAGGAGCAGTACTTC
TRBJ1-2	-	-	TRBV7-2	CASSTGLKQGFYGYTF	TGTGCCAGCAGCACAGGACTGAAACAGGGTTTCTATGGCTACACCTTC
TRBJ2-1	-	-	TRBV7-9	CASSLGLRSATSSNEQFF	TGTGCCAGCAGCCTGGGCTTAAGATCAGCTACTAGTAGCAATGAGCAGTTCTTC
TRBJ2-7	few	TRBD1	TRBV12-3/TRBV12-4	CASSGGQGKGYEQYF	TGTGCCAGCAGCGGTGGACAGGGAAAGGGCTACGAGCAGTACTTC
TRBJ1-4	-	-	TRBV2	CASRTGTGYATNEKLFF	TGTGCCAGCAGAACCGGGACTGGATACGCAACTAATGAAAAACTGTTTTTT
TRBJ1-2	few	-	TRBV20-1	CSAQKGTVDYGYTF	TGCAGTGCCCAAAAGGGGACGGTCGATTATGGCTACACCTTC
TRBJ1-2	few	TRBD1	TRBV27	CASSPWTGNYGYTF	TGTGCCAGCAGTCCCTGGACAGGCAACTATGGCTACACCTTC
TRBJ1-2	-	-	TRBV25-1	CASSEVSHSGGYTF	TGTGCCAGCAGTGAAGTTAGCCACTCAGGAGGCTACACCTTC
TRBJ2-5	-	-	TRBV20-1	CSARGTWGGDETQYF	TGCAGTGCTAGAGGGACGTGGGGGGGCGATGAGACCCAGTACTTC
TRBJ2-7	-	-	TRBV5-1	CASSPRTPTYEQYF	TGCGCCAGCAGCCCTAGGACTCCTACCTACGAGCAGTACTTC
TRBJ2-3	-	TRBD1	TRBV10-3	CAIGSGTGIKDTQYF	TGTGCCATCGGGTCCGGGACAGGGATTAAAGATACGCAGTATTTT
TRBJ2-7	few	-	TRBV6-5	CASLAGYEQYF	TGTGCCAGCCTTGCAGGCTACGAGCAGTACTTC
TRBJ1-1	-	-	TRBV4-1	CASSHMNTEAFF	TGCGCCAGCAGCCACATGAACACTGAAGCTTTCTTT
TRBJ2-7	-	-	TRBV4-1	CASSQEASFLSSEQYF	TGCGCCAGCAGCCAAGAAGCTAGTTTCCTATCGAGCGAGCAGTACTTC
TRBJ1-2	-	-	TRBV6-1	CASSEMASGGYTF	TGTGCCAGCAGCGAGATGGCCTCCGGTGGCTACACCTTC
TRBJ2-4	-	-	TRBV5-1	CASSGTLGNIQYF	TGCGCCAGCAGCGGGACATTGGGAAACATTCAGTACTTC
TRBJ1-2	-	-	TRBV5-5	CASSLVEEENYGYTF	TGTGCCAGCAGCTTGGTCGAGGAAGAGAACTATGGCTACACCTTC
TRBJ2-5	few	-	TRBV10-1	CASSDSEGEYF	TGCGCCAGCAGTGATTCGGAGGGGGAGTACTTC
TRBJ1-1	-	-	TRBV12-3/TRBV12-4	CASSLRGGSRGGDTEAFF	TGTGCCAGCAGTTTAAGGGGGGGGTCCAGGGGAGGGGACACTGAAGCTTTCTTT
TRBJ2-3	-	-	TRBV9	CASGTAVFDTQYF	TGTGCCTCCGGGACCGCGGTTTTTGATACGCAGTATTTT
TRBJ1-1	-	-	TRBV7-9	CASSSPTGKAFF	TGTGCCAGCAGCTCCCCAACAGGGAAGGCTTTCTTT
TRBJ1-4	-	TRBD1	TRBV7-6	CASTTGGYEKLFF	TGTGCCAGCACAACAGGGGGCTATGAAAAACTGTTTTTT
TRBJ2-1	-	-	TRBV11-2	CASSLRRGPPEQFF	TGTGCCAGCAGCTTAAGGCGGGGTCCCCCGGAGCAGTTCTTC
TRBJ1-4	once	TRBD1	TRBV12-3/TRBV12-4	CANSWTGTGFEKLFF	TGTGCCAACAGTTGGACCGGGACAGGGTTTGAAAAACTGTTTTTT
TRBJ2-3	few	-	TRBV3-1	CASSQDVVAYADTQYF	TGTGCCAGCAGCCAAGATGTAGTAGCGTACGCCGATACGCAGTATTTT
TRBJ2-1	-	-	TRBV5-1	CASSFAVRDEQFF	TGCGCCAGCAGCTTCGCGGTTAGGGATGAGCAGTTCTTC
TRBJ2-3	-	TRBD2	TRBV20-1	CSAGGASDTQYF	TGCAGTGCCGGGGGGGCCTCAGATACGCAGTATTTT
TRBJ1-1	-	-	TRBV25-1	CASKSRTEAFF	TGTGCCAGCAAGAGTAGGACTGAAGCTTTCTTT
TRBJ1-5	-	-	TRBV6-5	CASTQGGEDQPQHF	TGTGCCAGCACGCAGGGAGGTGAGGATCAGCCCCAGCATTTT
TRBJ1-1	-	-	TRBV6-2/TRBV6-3	CASSYSGYGTSMNTEAFF	TGTGCCAGCAGTTACTCGGGGTATGGGACATCCATGAACACTGAAGCTTTCTTT
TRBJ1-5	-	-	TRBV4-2	CASSQVGPVGDQPQHF	TGTGCCAGCAGCCAAGTCGGGCCGGTTGGCGATCAGCCCCAGCATTTT
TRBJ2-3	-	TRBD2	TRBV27	CASSLSAGGRNTQYF	TGTGCCAGCAGTTTATCGGCGGGGGGGCGAAATACGCAGTATTTT